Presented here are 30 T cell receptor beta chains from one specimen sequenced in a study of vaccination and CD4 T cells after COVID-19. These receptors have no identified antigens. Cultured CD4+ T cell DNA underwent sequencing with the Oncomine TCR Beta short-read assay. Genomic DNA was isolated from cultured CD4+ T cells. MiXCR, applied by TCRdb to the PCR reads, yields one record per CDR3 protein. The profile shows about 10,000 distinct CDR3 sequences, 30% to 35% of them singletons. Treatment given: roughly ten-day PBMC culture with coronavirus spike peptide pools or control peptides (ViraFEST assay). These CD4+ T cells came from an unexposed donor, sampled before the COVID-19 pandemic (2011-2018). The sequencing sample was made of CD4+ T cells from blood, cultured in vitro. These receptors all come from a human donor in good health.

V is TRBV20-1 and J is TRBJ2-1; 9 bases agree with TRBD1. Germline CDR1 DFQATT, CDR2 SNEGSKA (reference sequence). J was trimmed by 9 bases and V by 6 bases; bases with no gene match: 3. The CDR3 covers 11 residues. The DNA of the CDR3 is TGCAGTGCCAGGGGACAGGGTGAGCAGTTCTTC. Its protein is CSARGQGEQFF.

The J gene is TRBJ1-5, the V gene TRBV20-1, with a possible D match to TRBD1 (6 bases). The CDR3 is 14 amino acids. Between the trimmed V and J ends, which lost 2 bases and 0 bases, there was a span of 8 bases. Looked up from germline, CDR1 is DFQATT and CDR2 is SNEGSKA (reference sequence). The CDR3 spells CSARRTVSNQPQHF. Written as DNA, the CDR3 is TGCAGTGCTAGAAGGACAGTTAGCAATCAGCCCCAGCATTTT.

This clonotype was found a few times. The CDR3 spells CASSVFSGPNEQFF. The CDR3 DNA sequence: TGTGCCAGCAGCGTCTTTAGCGGACCCAATGAGCAGTTCTTC. The rearrangement joins TRBV7-3 to TRBJ2-1, with D possibly TRBD2 on 6 matching bases. Germline CDR1 is SGHTA and CDR2 is FQGTGA. The CDR3 covers 14 residues. Trimming shortened V by 5 bases and J by 6 bases, and 14 bases separated the two germline ends.

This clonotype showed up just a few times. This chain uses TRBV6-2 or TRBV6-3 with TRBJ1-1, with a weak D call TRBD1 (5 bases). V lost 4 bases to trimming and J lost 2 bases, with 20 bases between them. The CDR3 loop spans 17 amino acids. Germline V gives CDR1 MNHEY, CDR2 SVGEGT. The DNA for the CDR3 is TGTGCCAGCAGTTTGCGAGCGGGACGGCCGAGCAACACTGAAGCTTTCTTT. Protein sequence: CASSLRAGRPSNTEAFF.

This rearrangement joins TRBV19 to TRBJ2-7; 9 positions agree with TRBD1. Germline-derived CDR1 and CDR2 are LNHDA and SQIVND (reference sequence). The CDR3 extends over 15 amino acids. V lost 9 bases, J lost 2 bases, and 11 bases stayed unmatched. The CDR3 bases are TGTGCCAGCGATACAGGGACAGGGACCACCTACGAGCAGTACTTC. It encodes CASDTGTGTTYEQYF.

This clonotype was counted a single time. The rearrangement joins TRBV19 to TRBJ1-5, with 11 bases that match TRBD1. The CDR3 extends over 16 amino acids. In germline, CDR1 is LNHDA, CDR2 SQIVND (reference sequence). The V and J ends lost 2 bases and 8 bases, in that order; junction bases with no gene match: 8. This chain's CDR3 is CASSIRPRDRGKPQHF. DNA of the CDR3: TGTGCCAGTAGTATACGCCCCCGGGACAGGGGGAAGCCCCAGCATTTT.

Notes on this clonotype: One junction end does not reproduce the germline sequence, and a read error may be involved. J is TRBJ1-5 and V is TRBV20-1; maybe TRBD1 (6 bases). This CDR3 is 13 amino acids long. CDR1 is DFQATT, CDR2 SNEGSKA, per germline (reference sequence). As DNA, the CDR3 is TGCAGTACTAGTCAGGACAGTAATCAGCCCCAGCATTTT. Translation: CSTSQDSNQPQHF.

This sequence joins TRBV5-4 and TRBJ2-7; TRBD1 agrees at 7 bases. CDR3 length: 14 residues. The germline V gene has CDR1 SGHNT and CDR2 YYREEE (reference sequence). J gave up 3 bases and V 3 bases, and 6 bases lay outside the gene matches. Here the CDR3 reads CASSSFDRVYEQYF. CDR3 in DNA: TGTGCCAGCAGCTCCTTCGACAGGGTCTACGAGCAGTACTTC.

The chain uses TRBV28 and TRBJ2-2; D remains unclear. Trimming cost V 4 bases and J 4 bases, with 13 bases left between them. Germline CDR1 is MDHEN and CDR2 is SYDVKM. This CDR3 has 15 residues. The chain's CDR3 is CASSSRRRSTGELFF. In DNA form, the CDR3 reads TGTGCCAGCAGTTCCCGACGACGGAGCACCGGGGAGCTGTTTTTT.

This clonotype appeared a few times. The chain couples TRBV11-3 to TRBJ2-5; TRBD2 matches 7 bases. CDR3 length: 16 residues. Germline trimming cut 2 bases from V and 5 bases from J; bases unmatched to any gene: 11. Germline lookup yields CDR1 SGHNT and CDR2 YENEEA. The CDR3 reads CASSLSSGGGRETQYF. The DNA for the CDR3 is TGTGCCAGCAGCTTATCAAGTGGGGGAGGGAGGGAGACCCAGTACTTC.

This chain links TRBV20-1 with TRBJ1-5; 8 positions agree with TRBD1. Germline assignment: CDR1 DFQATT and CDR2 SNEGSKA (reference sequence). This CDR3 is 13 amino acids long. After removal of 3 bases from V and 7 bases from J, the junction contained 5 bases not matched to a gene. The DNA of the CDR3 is TGCAGTGCTAGGACAGGGGTAGAACAGCCCCAGCATTTT. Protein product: CSARTGVEQPQHF.

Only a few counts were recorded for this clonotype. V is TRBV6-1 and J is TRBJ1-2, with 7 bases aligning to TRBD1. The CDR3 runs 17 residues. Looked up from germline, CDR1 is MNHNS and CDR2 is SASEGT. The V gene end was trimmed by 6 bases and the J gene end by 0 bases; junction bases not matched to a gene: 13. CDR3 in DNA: TGTGCCAGCAGATCGGACAGGAGGAAAGAAGCTAACTATGGCTACACCTTC. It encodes CASRSDRRKEANYGYTF.

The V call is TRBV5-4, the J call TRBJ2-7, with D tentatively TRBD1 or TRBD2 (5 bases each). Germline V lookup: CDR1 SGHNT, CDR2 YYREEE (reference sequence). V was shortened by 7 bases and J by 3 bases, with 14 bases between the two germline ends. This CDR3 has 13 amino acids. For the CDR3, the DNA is TGTGCCAGCCACGGGACCCTTAACTACGAGCAGTACTTC. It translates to CASHGTLNYEQYF.

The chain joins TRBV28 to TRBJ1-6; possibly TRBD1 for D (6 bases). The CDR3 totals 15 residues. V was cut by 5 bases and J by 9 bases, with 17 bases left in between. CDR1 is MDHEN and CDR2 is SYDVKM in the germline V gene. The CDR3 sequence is CASSGRAGATSPLHF. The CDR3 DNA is TGTGCCAGCAGTGGACGGGCGGGGGCTACTTCACCCCTCCACTTT.

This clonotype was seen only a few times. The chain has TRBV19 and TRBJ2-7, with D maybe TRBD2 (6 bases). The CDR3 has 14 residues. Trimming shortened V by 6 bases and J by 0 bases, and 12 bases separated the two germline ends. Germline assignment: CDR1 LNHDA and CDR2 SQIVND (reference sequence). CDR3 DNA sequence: TGTGCCAGTAGCCTAGCGTCCAGCTCCTACGAGCAGTACTTC. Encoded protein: CASSLASSSYEQYF.

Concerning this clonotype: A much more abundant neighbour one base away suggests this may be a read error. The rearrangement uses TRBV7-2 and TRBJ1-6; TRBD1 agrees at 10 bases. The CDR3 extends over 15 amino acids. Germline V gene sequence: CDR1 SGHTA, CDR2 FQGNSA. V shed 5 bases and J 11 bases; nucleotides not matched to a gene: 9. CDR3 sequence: CASSPGTGVRTPLHF. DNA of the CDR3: TGTGCCAGCAGCCCCGGGACAGGGGTTAGGACACCCCTCCACTTT.

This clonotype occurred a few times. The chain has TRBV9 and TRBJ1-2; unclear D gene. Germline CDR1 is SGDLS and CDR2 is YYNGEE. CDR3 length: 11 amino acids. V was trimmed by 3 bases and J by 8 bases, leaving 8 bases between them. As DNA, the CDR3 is TGTGCCAGCAGCGGCGGTGGAGGCTACACCTTC. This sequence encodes CASSGGGGYTF.

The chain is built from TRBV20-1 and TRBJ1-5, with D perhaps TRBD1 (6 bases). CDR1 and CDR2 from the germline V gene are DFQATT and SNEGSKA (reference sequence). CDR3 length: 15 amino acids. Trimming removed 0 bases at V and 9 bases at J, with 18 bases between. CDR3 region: CSARDRGGGRAPQHF. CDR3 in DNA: TGCAGTGCTAGAGATCGGGGCGGGGGGCGGGCGCCCCAGCATTTT.

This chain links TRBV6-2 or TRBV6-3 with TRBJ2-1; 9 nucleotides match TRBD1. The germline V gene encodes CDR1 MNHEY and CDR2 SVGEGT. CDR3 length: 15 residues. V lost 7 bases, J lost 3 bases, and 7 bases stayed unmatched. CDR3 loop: CASTKGDRVYNEQFF. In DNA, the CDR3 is TGTGCCAGCACCAAGGGGGACAGGGTCTACAATGAGCAGTTCTTC.

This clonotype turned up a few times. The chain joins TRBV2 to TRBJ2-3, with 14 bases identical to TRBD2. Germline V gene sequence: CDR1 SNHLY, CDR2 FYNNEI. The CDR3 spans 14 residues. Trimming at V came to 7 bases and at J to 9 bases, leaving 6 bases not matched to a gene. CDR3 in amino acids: CASIGGLAGDTQYF. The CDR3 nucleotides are TGTGCCAGCATCGGGGGACTAGCGGGAGACACGCAGTATTTT.

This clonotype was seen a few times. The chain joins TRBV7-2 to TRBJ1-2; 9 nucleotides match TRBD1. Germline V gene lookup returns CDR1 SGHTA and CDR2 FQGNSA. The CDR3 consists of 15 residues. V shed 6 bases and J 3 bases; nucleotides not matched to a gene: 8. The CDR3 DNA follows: TGTGCCAGCAGTCGGGACAGGGTGGGCTACTATGGCTACACCTTC. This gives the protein CASSRDRVGYYGYTF. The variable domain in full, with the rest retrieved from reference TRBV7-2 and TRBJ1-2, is GAGVSQSPSNKVTEKGKDVELRCDPISGHTALYWYRQSLGQGLEFLIYFQGNSAPDKSGLPSDRFSAERTGGSVSTLTIQRTQQEDSAVYLCASSRDRVGYYGYTFGSGTRLTVV.

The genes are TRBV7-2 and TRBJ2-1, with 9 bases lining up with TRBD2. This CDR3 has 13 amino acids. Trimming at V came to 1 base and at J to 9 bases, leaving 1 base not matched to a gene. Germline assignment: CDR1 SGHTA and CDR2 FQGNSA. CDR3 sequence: CASSLELAGEQFF. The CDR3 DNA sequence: TGTGCCAGCAGCTTAGAACTAGCGGGTGAGCAGTTCTTC. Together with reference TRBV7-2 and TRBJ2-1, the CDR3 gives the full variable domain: GAGVSQSPSNKVTEKGKDVELRCDPISGHTALYWYRQSLGQGLEFLIYFQGNSAPDKSGLPSDRFSAERTGGSVSTLTIQRTQQEDSAVYLCASSLELAGEQFFGPGTRLTVL.

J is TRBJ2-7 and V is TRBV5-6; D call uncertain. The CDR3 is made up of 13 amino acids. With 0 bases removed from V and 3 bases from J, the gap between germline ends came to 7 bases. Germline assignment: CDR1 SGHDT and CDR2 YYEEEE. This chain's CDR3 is CASSLGGVYEQYF. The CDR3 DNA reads TGTGCCAGCAGCTTGGGTGGGGTCTACGAGCAGTACTTC.

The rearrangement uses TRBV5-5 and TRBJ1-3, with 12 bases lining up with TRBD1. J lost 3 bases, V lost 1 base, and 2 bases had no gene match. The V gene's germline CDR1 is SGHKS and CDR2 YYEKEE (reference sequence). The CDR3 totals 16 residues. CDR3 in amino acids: CASSLRDRGLGNTIYF. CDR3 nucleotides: TGTGCCAGCAGCTTGCGGGACAGGGGGCTTGGAAACACCATATATTTT.

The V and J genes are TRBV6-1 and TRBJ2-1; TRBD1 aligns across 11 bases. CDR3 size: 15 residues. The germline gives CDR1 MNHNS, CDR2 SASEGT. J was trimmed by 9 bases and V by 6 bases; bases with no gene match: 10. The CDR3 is CASRGGTGGVGEQFF. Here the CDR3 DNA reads TGTGCCAGCAGAGGGGGGACAGGGGGTGTCGGTGAGCAGTTCTTC.

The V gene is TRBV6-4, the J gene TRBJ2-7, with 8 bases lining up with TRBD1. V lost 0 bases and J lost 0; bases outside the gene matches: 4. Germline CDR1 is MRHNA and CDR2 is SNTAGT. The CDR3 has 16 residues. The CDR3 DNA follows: TGTGCCAGCAGTGACTCGACAGGGGAGGACTCCTACGAGCAGTACTTC. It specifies CASSDSTGEDSYEQYF.

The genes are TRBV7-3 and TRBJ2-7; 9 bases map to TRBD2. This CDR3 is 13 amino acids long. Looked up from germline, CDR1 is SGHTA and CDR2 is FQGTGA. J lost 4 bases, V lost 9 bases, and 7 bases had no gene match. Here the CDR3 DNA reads TGTGCCAGTTCTAGCGGGGCCGGGTACGAGCAGTACTTC. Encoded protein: CASSSGAGYEQYF. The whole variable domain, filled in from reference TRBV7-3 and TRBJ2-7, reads GAGVSQTPSNKVTEKGKYVELRCDPISGHTALYWYRQSLGQGPEFLIYFQGTGAADDSGLPNDRFFAVRPEGSVSTLKIQRTERGDSAVYLCASSSGAGYEQYFGPGTRLTVT.

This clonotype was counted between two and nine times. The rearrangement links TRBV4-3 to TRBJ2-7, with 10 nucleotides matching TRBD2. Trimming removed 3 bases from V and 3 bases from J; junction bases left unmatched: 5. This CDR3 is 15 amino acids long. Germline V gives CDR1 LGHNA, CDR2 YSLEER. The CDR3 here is CASSHTLAGHYEQYF. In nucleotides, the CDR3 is TGCGCCAGCAGCCACACACTAGCGGGGCACTACGAGCAGTACTTC.

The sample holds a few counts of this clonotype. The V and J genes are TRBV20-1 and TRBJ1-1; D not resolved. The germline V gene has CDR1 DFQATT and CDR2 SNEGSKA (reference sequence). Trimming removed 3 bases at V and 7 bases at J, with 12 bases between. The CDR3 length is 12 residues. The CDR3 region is CSARSAGDEAFF. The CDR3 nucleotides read TGCAGTGCTAGGTCAGCCGGAGATGAAGCTTTCTTT.

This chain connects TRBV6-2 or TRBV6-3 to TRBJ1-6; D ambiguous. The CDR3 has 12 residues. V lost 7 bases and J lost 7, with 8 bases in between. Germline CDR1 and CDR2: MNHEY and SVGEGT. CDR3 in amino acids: CASTKWNSPLHF. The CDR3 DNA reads TGTGCCAGCACCAAGTGGAATTCACCCCTCCACTTT.